This T cell receptor beta chain was captured in a study of response to subunit inactivated influenza vaccine. Findings of the study overall: Authors proposed each seasonal influenza vaccination draws in few new T cells.

TCRdb reprocessed the RT-PCR reads with MiXCR, giving one entry per CDR3 protein. Here the sample spans about 540,000 distinct CDR3 sequences, around 15% being singletons. The CDR3 is 15 amino acids. Germline CDR1 and CDR2: MGHRA and YSYEKL. Trimming took 0 bases from V and 0 from J, leaving 8 bases between them. Points on this clonotype: Antigen: not known.

The chain is built from TRBV4-1 and TRBJ1-2; a weak D match, TRBD1 (6 bases). The sample consisted of PBMCs from blood, taken approximately 12 days after vaccination. The receptor comes from a man aged 45-65 years who received an inactivated influenza vaccine. This chain's CDR3 is CASSQEAGANYGYTF. CDR3 DNA sequence: TGCGCCAGCAGCCAAGAAGCAGGGGCTAACTATGGCTACACCTTC.